The 28 T cell receptor beta chains below all came from one sample that was sequenced in a study of early T cells in non-severe SARS-CoV-2 infection. TCRdb re-analysed the 5' RACE reads in MiXCR, keeping a single row per CDR3 protein. The repertoire has approximately 71,000 distinct CDR3 sequences, around 11% of them found once; the top ten carry 2.5% to 3%. Sequenced here: whole blood, sampled at baseline. The source is an adult who was a healthcare worker with PCR-confirmed SARS-CoV-2 infection or an uninfected control (not recorded which).

This clonotype has only a few counts. One end of the junction is discordant with germline, which a read error may explain. The rearrangement uses TRBV5-4 and TRBJ2-1; D is possibly TRBD1 or TRBD2 (6 bases each). The CDR3 covers 15 residues. The V gene's germline CDR1 is SGHNT and CDR2 YYREEE (reference sequence). The CDR3 DNA is TGTGCCAGCACCTTGGGGGGCGGATCCTACAATGAGCAGTTCTTC. Amino acid sequence: CASTLGGGSYNEQFF.

This rearrangement joins TRBV20-1 to TRBJ1-6; D is ambiguous. With 5 bases removed from V and 0 bases from J, the gap between germline ends came to 17 bases. This CDR3 is built from 17 residues. From germline, CDR1 is DFQATT and CDR2 SNEGSKA (reference sequence). CDR3 coding DNA: TGCAGTGCTGCGGCGAGAACTTGGAGCTCCTATAATTCACCCCTCCACTTT. It translates to CSAAARTWSSYNSPLHF.

This clonotype was counted between two and nine times. The chain links TRBV6-5 to TRBJ2-4; D might be TRBD1 (6 bases). The germline V gene encodes CDR1 MNHEY and CDR2 SVGAGI. V lost 6 bases to trimming and J lost 0 bases, with 21 bases between them. The CDR3 spans 18 residues. The CDR3 is CASSPDRSRILAKNIQYF. The CDR3 DNA sequence: TGTGCCAGCAGCCCCGACAGGTCCAGAATCCTAGCCAAAAACATTCAGTACTTC.

The chain joins TRBV29-1 to TRBJ2-3; 9 bases agree with TRBD2. CDR1 is SQVTM and CDR2 is ANQGSEA in the germline V gene. The CDR3 contains 12 residues. V gave up 5 bases and J gave up 3 bases; unmatched junction bases: 0. Here the CDR3 DNA reads TGCAGCGTTAGCGGGGGGACAGATACGCAGTATTTT. Translating it yields CSVSGGTDTQYF.

V and J are TRBV7-2 and TRBJ2-7; the D gene is possibly TRBD1 (6 bases). Trimming took 7 bases from V and 2 from J, leaving 12 bases between them. The CDR3 loop spans 13 amino acids. The germline V gene has CDR1 SGHTA and CDR2 FQGNSA. CDR3 sequence reads: CASTPGHPYEQYF. The CDR3 DNA is TGTGCCAGCACCCCGGGACACCCCTACGAGCAGTACTTC.

The chain is built from TRBV7-9 and TRBJ1-2, with D hard to call. The CDR3 is made up of 15 amino acids. The V end was cut by 5 bases, the J end by 1 base, with 14 bases between. Germline V gene data show CDR1 as SEHNR and CDR2 as FQNEAQ (reference sequence). CDR3 amino acids: CASSPEYSFNYGYTF. DNA of the CDR3: TGTGCCAGCAGCCCGGAATACAGCTTTAACTATGGCTACACCTTC.

This clonotype was seen only a few times. V and J are TRBV6-6 and TRBJ2-7, with 10 positions matching TRBD1. The CDR3 runs to 15 residues. Germline loops: CDR1 MNHNY, CDR2 SVGAGI (reference sequence). The junction had 4 bases not matched to a gene; V was cut back by 2 bases and J by 3 bases. The CDR3 sequence is CASSYTGTGVYEQYF. CDR3 coding DNA: TGTGCCAGCAGTTACACCGGGACAGGGGTCTACGAGCAGTACTTC.

The chain carries TRBV11-2 and TRBJ2-7; D may be TRBD1 (6 bases). Germline lookup yields CDR1 SGHAT and CDR2 FQNNGV. CDR3 length: 14 residues. With 5 bases removed from V and 6 bases from J, the gap between germline ends came to 17 bases. In nucleotides, the CDR3 is TGTGCCAGCAGCACAATCGGACAGCCCCTCGAGCAGTACTTC. It is translated as CASSTIGQPLEQYF.

The rearrangement joins TRBV7-9 to TRBJ2-1, with D hard to call. This CDR3 is 11 amino acids long. CDR1 is SEHNR and CDR2 is FQNEAQ in the germline V gene (reference sequence). V dropped 3 bases and J dropped 8 bases, with 5 bases sitting between them. The CDR3 here is CASSFQDEQFF. CDR3 nucleotide sequence: TGTGCCAGCAGCTTTCAGGATGAGCAGTTCTTC.

This chain joins TRBV6-2 or TRBV6-3 and TRBJ1-1; D unclear. This CDR3 is 13 amino acids long. The germline V gene encodes CDR1 MNHEY and CDR2 SVGEGT. The germline V and J ends were trimmed by 5 bases and 5 bases, with 12 bases remaining between them. Written as DNA, the CDR3 is TGTGCCAGCAGTCGGGCGGTGGTAACTGAAGCTTTCTTT. It is translated as CASSRAVVTEAFF.

The chain carries TRBV9 and TRBJ2-2, with 10 nucleotides matching TRBD2. This CDR3 has 16 amino acids. CDR1 and CDR2 from the germline V gene are SGDLS and YYNGEE. Germline trimming cut 3 bases from V and 10 bases from J; bases unmatched to any gene: 12. The CDR3 reads CASSALAASGGLELFF. The CDR3, as DNA: TGTGCCAGCAGCGCCCTGGCGGCTAGCGGGGGACTGGAGCTGTTTTTT. Supplemented by reference TRBV9 and TRBJ2-2, the full variable domain reads DSGVTQTPKHLITATGQRVTLRCSPRSGDLSVYWYQQSLDQGLQFLIQYYNGEERAKGNILERFSAQQFPDLHSELNLSSLELGDSALYFCASSALAASGGLELFFGEGSRLTVL.

J is TRBJ2-7 and V is TRBV29-1, with a tentative D call TRBD2 (7 bases). CDR1 SQVTM and CDR2 ANQGSEA come from the germline V gene. CDR3 length: 13 residues. V was cut by 4 bases and J by 3 bases, with 13 bases left in between. CDR3 coding DNA: TGCAGCGTTGCCCCCGGGGGGCTCTACGAGCAGTACTTC. It yields the protein CSVAPGGLYEQYF.

In the case of this clonotype: The conserved phenylalanine or tryptophan is not found at the CDR3 terminus, so this likely reflects a read error. The chain links TRBV7-8 to TRBJ2-7; D possibly uses TRBD1 or TRBD2 (5 bases each). This CDR3 comprises 15 residues. V dropped 2 bases and J dropped 1 base, with 12 bases sitting between them. The V gene's germline CDR1 is SGHVS and CDR2 FQNEAQ. The CDR3, as DNA: TGTGCCAGCAGCTTATCCGGGACGGGATCCTACGAGCAGTACTTG. This encodes CASSLSGTGSYEQYL.

Many counts were recorded for this clonotype. The chain is built from TRBV12-3 or TRBV12-4 and TRBJ2-3, with 9 bases lining up with TRBD2. V was clipped by 4 bases and J by 3 bases; unmatched bases: 2. This CDR3 has 14 amino acids. The CDR3 is CASSYSGGTDTQYF. The CDR3 region has the DNA TGTGCCAGCAGTTATAGCGGGGGAACAGATACGCAGTATTTT.

This clonotype was seen at least ten times. The rearrangement links TRBV11-2 to TRBJ1-1, with D unclear. The V end was cut by 5 bases, the J end by 0 bases, with 7 bases between. CDR1 SGHAT and CDR2 FQNNGV come from the germline V gene. The CDR3 spans 13 residues. The CDR3 coding sequence is TGTGCCAGCAGCCGCGACATGAACACTGAAGCTTTCTTT. Translation gives CASSRDMNTEAFF.

There are many counts of this clonotype. V is TRBV6-2 or TRBV6-3 and J is TRBJ2-1; the D is unclear. The CDR3 length is 11 residues. Germline CDR1 and CDR2: MNHEY and SVGEGT. V was shortened by 2 bases and J by 13 bases, with 9 bases between the two germline ends. The CDR3 region is CASSYVSDQFF. The CDR3 bases are TGTGCCAGCAGTTACGTTAGTGACCAGTTCTTC.

This chain links TRBV29-1 with TRBJ2-7, with unresolved D. Trimming cost V 4 bases and J 3 bases, with 10 bases left between them. CDR3 length equals 12 residues. The germline V gene has CDR1 SQVTM and CDR2 ANQGSEA. The CDR3 loop reads CSVVGWHYEQYF. Here the CDR3 DNA reads TGCAGCGTTGTAGGCTGGCACTACGAGCAGTACTTC.

This rearrangement joins TRBV20-1 to TRBJ1-1; possible D gene TRBD1, 6 bases. Germline V lookup: CDR1 DFQATT, CDR2 SNEGSKA (reference sequence). This CDR3 comprises 13 residues. V lost 2 bases and J 2 bases, leaving 9 bases between the germline ends. CDR3 residues: CSARTTGNTEAFF. CDR3 in DNA: TGCAGTGCTAGAACGACAGGAAACACTGAAGCTTTCTTT.

V gene TRBV3-1 combines with J gene TRBJ1-5; D remains unclear. The CDR3 is 14 amino acids. Trimming removed 4 bases at V and 2 bases at J, with 9 bases between. The V gene's germline CDR1 is LGHDT and CDR2 YNNKEL (reference sequence). DNA for the CDR3: TGTGCCAGCAGCCTAATGCTTGGCAATCAGCCCCAGCATTTT. Amino acid sequence: CASSLMLGNQPQHF.

The CDR3 nucleotides read TGCAGCCTCCGACTGGCCAATGAGCAGTTCTTC. It specifies CSLRLANEQFF. This chain connects TRBV29-1 to TRBJ2-1; D is uncertain. The germline V gene has CDR1 SQVTM and CDR2 ANQGSEA. This CDR3 region has 11 residues. The ends were cut back, 8 bases at V and 6 bases at J, with 11 bases in the middle.

This clonotype was recorded a few times. The gene calls are TRBV20-1 and TRBJ2-5, with 9 positions matching TRBD1. The CDR3 runs to 15 residues. Germline V CDR1 and CDR2: DFQATT, SNEGSKA (reference sequence). The trim removed 6 bases at V and 4 bases at J, leaving 12 bases unmatched. The CDR3 bases are TGCAGTGCCCGCGCCGGGACAGGGTCGAGAGAGACCCAGTACTTC. Its translation is CSARAGTGSRETQYF.

This clonotype was seen at least ten times. This chain joins TRBV12-3 or TRBV12-4 and TRBJ1-4, with D tentatively TRBD1 (5 bases). Trimming cost V 3 bases and J 8 bases, with 13 bases left between them. The CDR3 totals 14 residues. The CDR3 bases are TGTGCCAGCAGTTTTAGTGGTGGGGGAGAAAAACTGTTTTTT. It specifies CASSFSGGGEKLFF.

The genes are TRBV5-1 and TRBJ2-1; TRBD1 agrees at 12 bases. V lost 3 bases, J lost 4 bases, and 8 bases stayed unmatched. Germline-derived CDR1 and CDR2 are SGHRS and YFSETQ. The CDR3 sequence is 17 residues long. The CDR3 DNA is TGCGCCAGCAGCTCCGACCGGGACAGGGGGCTTTACAATGAGCAGTTCTTC. Its translation: CASSSDRDRGLYNEQFF.

The chain joins TRBV29-1 to TRBJ2-7; 10 bases fit TRBD1. In germline, CDR1 is SQVTM, CDR2 ANQGSEA. The length of the CDR3 is 13 residues. J lost 6 bases, V lost 6 bases, and 8 bases had no gene match. CDR3 DNA sequence: TGCAGCGTCCCCGGACAGGGGGTGTCCGAGCAGTACTTC. Encoded protein: CSVPGQGVSEQYF.

This clonotype was detected ten times or more. The chain uses TRBV12-3 or TRBV12-4 and TRBJ2-2; D is uncertain. The CDR3 loop spans 12 amino acids. V shed 5 bases and J shed 6 bases, with 7 bases lying between them. The CDR3: CASSPSAGELFF. DNA of the CDR3: TGTGCCAGCAGTCCAAGCGCCGGGGAGCTGTTTTTT.

V is TRBV28 and J is TRBJ1-5; 8 bases are shared with TRBD1. Germline-derived CDR1 and CDR2 are MDHEN and SYDVKM. The CDR3 contains 14 residues. Trimming removed 10 bases from V and 5 bases from J; junction bases left unmatched: 10. This CDR3 is CATLTGTGYQPQHF. The CDR3 DNA is TGTGCCACCCTAACCGGGACAGGCTATCAGCCCCAGCATTTT.

This clonotype turned up a few times. CDR3 coding DNA: TGTGCCAGCAGCTACAGGGAACCCGATTCTAATAGCAATCAGCCCCAGCATTTT. This codes for CASSYREPDSNSNQPQHF. V and J are TRBV6-5 and TRBJ1-5, with D possibly matching TRBD1 (6 bases). The V end was cut by 6 bases, the J end by 0 bases, with 21 bases between. CDR1 and CDR2 (germline): MNHEY, SVGAGI. This CDR3 spans 18 amino acids.

This rearrangement joins TRBV28 to TRBJ2-2; D possibly uses TRBD1 or TRBD2 (5 bases each). Between the trimmed V and J ends, which lost 5 bases and 2 bases, there was a span of 12 bases. The CDR3 contains 15 residues. Germline loops: CDR1 MDHEN, CDR2 SYDVKM. The CDR3 DNA follows: TGTGCCAGCAGTATGATCGGGGCTAACACCGGGGAGCTGTTTTTT. Protein product: CASSMIGANTGELFF.